The next 18 T cell receptor beta chains were all read from a single sample in a study of blood T cell repertoires in COVID-19. The table came from immunoSEQ multiplex PCR; TCRdb's copy has only in-frame clones and leaves some out. The sample lists more than 150,000 clones; approximately 90% were seen once. The material sequenced was peripheral blood. These receptors were collected from a woman aged 18 to 35 who had recovered from COVID-19.

The CDR3 sequence is CASKLNTGELFF. The CDR3 bases are TGTGCCAGCAAGCTGAACACCGGGGAGCTGTTTTTT. The chain has TRBV7-9 and TRBJ2-2, with unresolved D. V gave up 7 bases and J gave up 1 base, with 4 bases separating them. Germline V gene lookup returns CDR1 SEHNR and CDR2 FQNEAQ (reference sequence). The CDR3 loop spans 12 amino acids.

This chain connects TRBV9 to TRBJ2-5, with 10 bases lining up with TRBD2. The germline gives CDR1 SGDLS, CDR2 YYNGEE. Trimming at V came to 0 bases and at J to 4 bases, leaving 18 bases not matched to a gene. This CDR3 region has 20 residues. DNA of the CDR3: TGTGCCAGCAGCGTAGGCTTAGGGCGTTGGCCTAGCGGGGGAGGAGAGACCCAGTACTTC. This translates into CASSVGLGRWPSGGGETQYF.

This clone was counted only a few times. This chain uses TRBV15 with TRBJ2-7; tentative D call: TRBD1 (5 bases). V shed 3 bases and J shed 7 bases, with 13 bases lying between them. The CDR3 covers 13 residues. Germline CDR1 is LNHNV and CDR2 is YYDKDF (reference sequence). The CDR3 nucleotides are TGTGCCACCAGCAGGGACACCTATACAGAGCAGTACTTC. This encodes CATSRDTYTEQYF.

This clone was found a few times. The chain uses TRBV6-4 and TRBJ2-2; 7 nucleotides agree with TRBD2. Germline V gene data show CDR1 as MRHNA and CDR2 as SNTAGT. Trimming cost V 3 bases and J 7 bases; bases outside gene matches: 11. This CDR3 contains 16 residues. The CDR3: CASSEASGVEVGELFF. The CDR3 DNA sequence: TGTGCCAGCAGTGAGGCTAGCGGAGTCGAGGTCGGGGAGCTGTTTTTT.

CDR3 loop: CASSYRSLLYNEQFF. The CDR3 DNA sequence: TGTGCCAGCAGCTACAGGTCTCTCTTATACAATGAGCAGTTCTTC. This chain links TRBV7-2 with TRBJ2-1; weak D call: TRBD1 (5 bases). The CDR3 covers 15 residues. With 4 bases removed from V and 4 bases from J, the gap between germline ends came to 14 bases. Germline V gives CDR1 SGHTA, CDR2 FQGNSA.

The V gene is TRBV4-2, the J gene TRBJ2-7, with D tentatively TRBD2 (6 bases). The CDR3 covers 13 residues. Germline V gene sequence: CDR1 LGHNA, CDR2 YNFKEQ. V shed 1 base and J shed 6 bases, with 10 bases lying between them. The CDR3 sequence: CASSQALAREQYF. In DNA, the CDR3 is TGTGCCAGCAGCCAAGCACTAGCTCGCGAGCAGTACTTC.

The chain links TRBV18 to TRBJ1-3, with 11 positions matching TRBD1. V lost 0 bases and J lost 3; bases outside the gene matches: 13. The CDR3 contains 20 residues. Germline V gives CDR1 KGHSH, CDR2 LQKENI. The CDR3 spells CASSPPFRTGGLRFGNTIYF. The CDR3 nucleotides read TGTGCCAGCTCACCACCTTTCCGGACAGGGGGCCTACGTTTTGGAAACACCATATATTTT.

This chain joins TRBV7-2 and TRBJ2-1; 9 bases are a match to TRBD2. The CDR3 contains 17 residues. Germline CDR1 SGHTA, CDR2 FQGNSA. V gave up 5 bases and J gave up 9 bases; unmatched junction bases: 17. The DNA of the CDR3 is TGTGCCAGCAGCCCTTTAGCGGGAGTGGGGGCTTTAGCTGAGCAGTTCTTC. As protein: CASSPLAGVGALAEQFF.

The rearrangement joins TRBV9 to TRBJ2-1; 11 nucleotides agree with TRBD1. J lost 4 bases, V lost 10 bases, and 10 bases had no gene match. Germline assignment: CDR1 SGDLS and CDR2 YYNGEE. The CDR3 extends over 15 amino acids. The DNA for the CDR3 is TGTGCCTCCAAACCGGGACAGGGGGGATACAATGAGCAGTTCTTC. It encodes CASKPGQGGYNEQFF.

The chain is built from TRBV5-6 and TRBJ2-2, with D maybe TRBD1 (6 bases). Germline V gene sequence: CDR1 SGHDT, CDR2 YYEEEE. V lost 4 bases and J lost 0, with 10 bases in between. This CDR3 region has 15 residues. CDR3: CASSMDRANTGELFF. CDR3 DNA sequence: TGTGCCAGCAGCATGGACAGAGCGAACACCGGGGAGCTGTTTTTT.

This chain links TRBV3-1 (or the pseudogene TRBV3-2) with TRBJ2-2; the D gene is possibly TRBD2 (7 bases). The CDR3 has 16 residues. CDR1 and CDR2 (germline): LGHDT, YNNKEL (reference sequence). The V end was cut by 4 bases, the J end by 0 bases, with 12 bases between. The CDR3 sequence: CASSPGGGANTGELFF. The CDR3 nucleotides read TGTGCCAGCAGCCCAGGAGGGGGGGCGAACACCGGGGAGCTGTTTTTT.

The CDR3, as DNA: TGTGCCAGCACCCAGCGGGGGTCTTCCTACGAGCAGTACTTC. Translating gives CASTQRGSSYEQYF. This chain connects TRBV11-2 to TRBJ2-7, with 8 nucleotides matching TRBD2. This CDR3 spans 14 amino acids. Losses at the gene ends were 7 bases for V and 1 base for J; bases not matched to a gene: 6. Germline CDR1 and CDR2: SGHAT and FQNNGV.

The gene calls are TRBV15 and TRBJ2-3; tentatively, D is TRBD2 (6 bases). This CDR3 comprises 13 residues. V lost 3 bases to trimming and J lost 5 bases, with 9 bases between them. CDR1 and CDR2 from the germline V gene are LNHNV and YYDKDF (reference sequence). CDR3 residues: CATSSGGGDTQYF. CDR3 DNA: TGTGCCACCAGCAGCGGGGGAGGAGATACGCAGTATTTT.

This chain joins TRBV9 and TRBJ1-1; TRBD1 matches 8 bases. The CDR3 runs to 14 residues. The V gene's germline CDR1 is SGDLS and CDR2 YYNGEE. The trim removed 4 bases at V and 4 bases at J, leaving 6 bases unmatched. CDR3 sequence reads: CASSPYQGATEAFF. CDR3 DNA: TGTGCCAGCAGCCCCTACCAGGGGGCCACTGAAGCTTTCTTT.

V usage is TRBV15 and J usage is TRBJ2-1, with 13 nucleotides matching TRBD2. CDR3 length: 19 residues. CDR1 is LNHNV and CDR2 is YYDKDF in the germline V gene (reference sequence). J gave up 4 bases and V 4 bases, and 13 bases lay outside the gene matches. The DNA for the CDR3 is TGTGCCACCAGCATAGCCGGGACACAGGGACTAGCGGGGTACAATGAGCAGTTCTTC. Encoded protein: CATSIAGTQGLAGYNEQFF.

The V call is TRBV5-4, the J call TRBJ2-2; the match to TRBD2 covers 7 bases. The CDR3 has 15 residues. J gave up 3 bases and V 1 base, and 3 bases lay outside the gene matches. The V gene's germline CDR1 is SGHNT and CDR2 YYREEE (reference sequence). The CDR3 here is CASSLKRGHTGELFF. DNA for the CDR3: TGTGCCAGCAGCTTGAAGCGGGGTCACACCGGGGAGCTGTTTTTT.

The chain couples TRBV5-1 to TRBJ1-3; the D is unclear. The CDR3 spans 16 residues. V was pared by 0 bases and J by 0 bases, with 10 bases between. Germline loops: CDR1 SGHRS, CDR2 YFSETQ. The CDR3 loop reads CASSLVSSLSGNTIYF. As DNA, the CDR3 is TGCGCCAGCAGCTTGGTGTCCAGTCTCTCTGGAAACACCATATATTTT.

The rearrangement joins TRBV5-1 to TRBJ2-3; D call uncertain. Germline CDR1 reads SGHRS; CDR2 reads YFSETQ. This CDR3 is built from 15 residues. V was cut by 0 bases and J by 1 base, with 9 bases left in between. The CDR3 is CASSLGHTGTDTQYF. CDR3 sequence (DNA): TGCGCCAGCAGCTTGGGACATACAGGCACAGATACGCAGTATTTT.